Below are 6 T cell receptor beta chains sequenced from a single sample in a study of cytomegalovirus exposure and HLA in healthy donors. It was with 60 Vbeta and 13 Jbeta primers that the PCR ran. Measured with immunoSEQ multiplex PCR; TCRdb has only the in-frame clones, and not every one. The data hold about 130,000 clones, with more than 15% observed a single time. The material sequenced was PBMCs. Source of these receptors: a female donor in good health and CMV-seropositive.

The rearrangement uses TRBV10-3 and TRBJ1-2, with 9 bases identical to TRBD1. The J segment lost 4 bases and the V segment lost 3 bases, leaving 12 bases of the junction unmatched. The CDR3 length is 17 residues. Germline CDR1 and CDR2: ENHRY and SYGVKD. In DNA form, the CDR3 reads TGTGCCATCAGTGATGGACAGGGGTTTGATCTAGTCTATGGCTACACCTTC. Translated, it gives CAISDGQGFDLVYGYTF.

This chain uses TRBV30 with TRBJ1-2; 9 bases line up with TRBD1. Germline V gene lookup returns CDR1 GTSNPN and CDR2 SVGIG (reference sequence). CDR3 length: 14 amino acids. The CDR3 DNA sequence: TGTGAGACTCGGGACAGGGATTTGGGCTATGGCTACACCTTC. Translation gives CETRDRDLGYGYTF.

This clone appeared a few times. The chain uses TRBV6-6 and TRBJ2-7; 9 bases align to TRBD1. The germline CDR1 and CDR2 sequences are MNHNY and SVGAGI (reference sequence). Losses at the gene ends were 5 bases for V and 1 base for J; bases not matched to a gene: 3. The CDR3 runs to 14 residues. CDR3 protein: CASSQQGASYEQYF. Here the CDR3 DNA reads TGTGCCAGCAGTCAACAGGGGGCATCCTACGAGCAGTACTTC.

This clone was detected only a few times. The rearrangement joins TRBV19 to TRBJ1-2, with D perhaps matching TRBD1 (5 bases). Trimming removed 7 bases at V and 6 bases at J, with 18 bases between. The CDR3 loop spans 14 amino acids. The germline gives CDR1 LNHDA, CDR2 SQIVND (reference sequence). For the CDR3, the DNA is TGTGCCAGTACCACACCGGCAGGGTTAAATGGCTACACCTTC. Protein sequence: CASTTPAGLNGYTF.

This clone has only a few counts. The V gene is TRBV25-1, the J gene TRBJ1-2, with 9 bases fitting TRBD1. Looked up from germline, CDR1 is MGHDK and CDR2 is SYGVNS. The J segment lost 12 bases and the V segment lost 2 bases, leaving 10 bases of the junction unmatched. CDR3 length: 14 residues. The CDR3 reads CASSEPTGGSLHTF. CDR3 nucleotides: TGTGCCAGCAGTGAACCCACAGGGGGCTCTTTACACACCTTC.

This clone was seen a handful of times. This chain joins TRBV7-9 and TRBJ1-1, with D unresolved. The CDR3 has 14 amino acids. V lost 6 bases and J 3 bases, leaving 14 bases between the germline ends. Germline V gene lookup returns CDR1 SEHNR and CDR2 FQNEAQ (reference sequence). CDR3 sequence (DNA): TGTGCCAGCAGTCCCAAATTACGGGACACTGAAGCTTTCTTT. Translating it yields CASSPKLRDTEAFF.